This TCR beta chain was recorded in a study of vaccination effects on CD4 cells after COVID-19. Here immunoSEQ multiplex PCR was the method, and the copy in TCRdb shows in-frame clones only, minus some. The repertoire holds about 55,000 clones, with 55% to 75% as singletons. A word on this clone: What it binds is not known.

After removal of 3 bases from V and 1 base from J, the junction contained 1 base not matched to a gene. CDR3 length: 15 residues. Germline V gene lookup returns CDR1 SEHNR and CDR2 FQNEAQ (reference sequence). ViraFEST used viral peptide pools to expand antigen-specific CD4+ T cells before sequencing. Following 10 days of culture, CD4+ T cells were isolated. Nucleocapsid antibodies stayed negative before and after vaccination, showing no earlier SARS-CoV-2 infection. Sequenced material: CD4+ T cells from PBMCs cultured with SARS-CoV-2 spike peptides, taken before COVID-19 vaccination. The rearrangement uses TRBV7-9 and TRBJ2-3; 10 nucleotides agree with TRBD1. This sequence was found in a human donor who received a COVID-19 vaccine. CDR3 sequence (DNA): TGTGCCAGCAGCTTCGGGACAGGGGGCACAGATACGCAGTATTTT. Its protein product is CASSFGTGGTDTQYF.